Shown below are 29 T cell receptor beta chains from a single sample sequenced in a study of cytomegalovirus exposure and HLA in healthy donors. 60 Vbeta and 13 Jbeta primers were used in PCR. Measured with immunoSEQ multiplex PCR; TCRdb has only the in-frame clones, and not every one. The repertoire includes about 280,000 clones, around 90% of them detected once, and approximately 2% sits in the top ten. What was sequenced was PBMCs. All receptors derive from a woman aged 18-29 years in good health and CMV-seronegative.

The DNA for the CDR3 is TGCGCCAGCAGCTTGGGGGGGGGACTGACGTACGAGCAGTACTTC. Amino acids: CASSLGGGLTYEQYF. The genes are TRBV5-1 and TRBJ2-7; 7 nucleotides agree with TRBD2. Germline-derived CDR1 and CDR2 are SGHRS and YFSETQ. CDR3 length: 15 residues. Unmatched junction bases numbered 7, after V lost 0 bases and J lost 4 bases.

This clone was seen just once. The chain employs TRBV21-1 and TRBJ1-4; TRBD1 was called by the table and not checked on the DNA. TRBV21-1 is listed as a pseudogene. The CDR3 is 15 residues long. This CDR3 reads CASNYDRQAYEKLFF. The CDR3 DNA sequence: TGTGCCAGCAACTATGACCGACAGGCCTATGAAAAACTGTTTTTT.

The chain recombines TRBV4-2 with TRBJ2-7; D gene uncertain. Germline CDR1 reads LGHNA; CDR2 reads YNFKEQ. CDR3 size: 16 residues. V was trimmed by 10 bases and J by 1 base, leaving 23 bases between them. Written as DNA, the CDR3 is TGTGCCACTGCCGATAATCCCGACAATCCTTCCTACGAGCAGTACTTC. The encoded protein is CATADNPDNPSYEQYF.

This clone was recorded once. The V and J genes are TRBV29-1 and TRBJ2-3, with 9 bases aligning to TRBD2. In germline, CDR1 is SQVTM, CDR2 ANQGSEA. The length of the CDR3 is 14 residues. After removal of 1 base from V and 5 bases from J, the junction contained 4 bases not matched to a gene. In DNA, the CDR3 is TGCAGCGTTGAAGTGGGACTAGCAGTAGATACGCAGTATTTT. This translates into CSVEVGLAVDTQYF.

The V and J genes are TRBV19 and TRBJ1-2, with D possibly TRBD1 on 6 matching bases. CDR1 is LNHDA, CDR2 SQIVND, per germline (reference sequence). The CDR3 is made up of 13 amino acids. Deletions cut 6 bases from V and 2 bases from J, with 10 bases between. CDR3 in amino acids: CASSATGNYGYTF. DNA for the CDR3: TGTGCCAGTAGCGCCACAGGGAACTATGGCTACACCTTC.

The V gene is TRBV10-3, the J gene TRBJ2-7; TRBD2 matches 9 bases. With V trimmed by 2 bases and J by 5 bases, 4 bases remained unmatched. The CDR3 sequence is 14 residues long. Germline CDR1 and CDR2: ENHRY and SYGVKD. CDR3 region: CAISEVLAGDEQYF. Written as DNA, the CDR3 is TGTGCCATCAGTGAGGTGTTAGCGGGGGACGAGCAGTACTTC.

This chain links TRBV6-5 with TRBJ1-2; 8 nucleotides align to TRBD1. The CDR3 spans 12 residues. Trimming at V came to 5 bases and at J to 8 bases, leaving 4 bases not matched to a gene. Germline-derived CDR1 and CDR2 are MNHEY and SVGAGI. CDR3 DNA: TGTGCCAGCAGTACAGGGGGACGGGGCTACACCTTC. Its translation is CASSTGGRGYTF.

The rearrangement joins TRBV14 to TRBJ1-2; no reliable D call. The CDR3 spans 17 residues. Trimming cost V 1 base and J 1 base, with 16 bases left between them. Germline CDR1 is SGHDN and CDR2 is FVKESK. The CDR3 spells CASSQGSLWPYNYGYTF. The CDR3 bases are TGTGCCAGCAGCCAAGGGTCCCTCTGGCCTTATAACTATGGCTACACCTTC.

This clone appeared once. The V call is TRBV12-5, the J call TRBJ1-5; 8 bases agree with TRBD1. The CDR3 sequence is 17 residues long. The J segment lost 2 bases and the V segment lost 2 bases, leaving 8 bases of the junction unmatched. Germline lookup yields CDR1 LGHNT and CDR2 FRNRAP. The CDR3, as DNA: TGTGCTAGTGGTTTGTCGCCGGACAGGGTTCGCAATCAGCCCCAGCATTTT. It codes for CASGLSPDRVRNQPQHF.

The sample holds a few counts of this clone. The chain couples TRBV6-6 to TRBJ2-3; TRBD2 aligns across 9 bases. With V trimmed by 8 bases and J by 5 bases, 8 bases remained unmatched. Per germline, CDR1 MNHNY and CDR2 SVGAGI (reference sequence). The CDR3 contains 14 residues. The CDR3 DNA sequence: TGTGCCAGCGTAGGCGGGGGGGCGATAGATACGCAGTATTTT. Protein product: CASVGGGAIDTQYF.

The rearrangement joins TRBV10-3 to TRBJ1-4, with D tentatively TRBD1 (6 bases). This CDR3 is built from 15 residues. Trimming left V 6 bases short and J 8 bases short, with 19 bases between. Germline V gives CDR1 ENHRY, CDR2 SYGVKD. CDR3 coding DNA: TGTGCCATCAGGGGGACAAACCGATCGGTCGAAAAACTGTTTTTT. Translating gives CAIRGTNRSVEKLFF.

The genes are TRBV5-1 and TRBJ2-3, with D possibly matching TRBD1 (6 bases). This CDR3 spans 13 amino acids. Germline loops: CDR1 SGHRS, CDR2 YFSETQ. Trimming stripped 4 bases from V and 2 bases from J, with 8 bases between. In nucleotides, the CDR3 is TGCGCCAGCAGCCGGACAGACACAGATACGCAGTATTTT. This sequence encodes CASSRTDTDTQYF.

This clone was recorded only once. The rearrangement joins TRBV7-9 to TRBJ1-5, with 9 nucleotides matching TRBD1. CDR1 is SEHNR and CDR2 is FQNEAQ in the germline V gene (reference sequence). Trimming at V came to 3 bases and at J to 3 bases, leaving 3 bases not matched to a gene. CDR3 size: 15 residues. CDR3 residues: CASSFGDRVNQPQHF. CDR3 in DNA: TGTGCCAGCAGCTTTGGGGACAGGGTCAATCAGCCCCAGCATTTT.

The chain joins TRBV5-1 to TRBJ1-1, with no clear D. V lost 6 bases to trimming and J lost 1 base, with 10 bases between them. The CDR3 consists of 13 residues. Germline V gene data show CDR1 as SGHRS and CDR2 as YFSETQ. The CDR3 DNA sequence: TGCGCCAGCAAGAACAGAGAGAACACTGAAGCTTTCTTT. Translated: CASKNRENTEAFF.

This rearrangement joins TRBV19 to TRBJ1-2, with 8 nucleotides matching TRBD1. The CDR3 consists of 16 residues. CDR1 LNHDA and CDR2 SQIVND come from the germline V gene (reference sequence). Losses at the gene ends were 6 bases for V and 4 bases for J; bases not matched to a gene: 13. CDR3 coding DNA: TGTGCCAGTAGAAAGGACAGGGAACTCTCCTCCTATGGCTACACCTTC. It encodes CASRKDRELSSYGYTF. The complete variable domain, with remaining parts taken from reference TRBV19 and TRBJ1-2, reads DGGITQSPKYLFRKEGQNVTLSCEQNLNHDAMYWYRQDPGQGLRLIYYSQIVNDFQKGDIAEGYSVSREKKESFPLTVTSAQKNPTAFYLCASRKDRELSSYGYTFGSGTRLTVV.

With regard to this clone: Other DNA sequences of this sample code for an identical CDR3. This chain connects TRBV9 to TRBJ1-2; no clear D gene. The ends were cut back, 0 bases at V and 1 base at J, with 4 bases in the middle. Germline CDR1 and CDR2: SGDLS and YYNGEE. The CDR3 contains 13 residues. CDR3 DNA sequence: TGTGCCAGCAGCGTAGGCAGTAACTATGGCTACACCTTC. The encoded protein is CASSVGSNYGYTF.

V usage is TRBV13 and J usage is TRBJ2-6; D not certain. Trimming stripped 0 bases from V and 5 bases from J, with 5 bases between. The CDR3 extends over 14 amino acids. Per the germline V gene, CDR1 is PRHDT and CDR2 is FYEKMQ (reference sequence). The CDR3 region has the DNA TGTGCCAGCAGCTTAGGGAAGCGGGCCAACGTCCTGACTTTC. Its protein product is CASSLGKRANVLTF.

The rearrangement joins TRBV7-3 to TRBJ1-2; 7 bases agree with TRBD1. CDR1 and CDR2 (germline): SGHTA, FQGTGA. The V segment lost 3 bases and the J segment 6 bases; nucleotides outside the gene matches: 4. The CDR3 is 13 amino acids. The CDR3 loop is CASSFDRVNGYTF. The CDR3 coding sequence is TGTGCCAGCAGCTTCGACAGGGTTAATGGCTACACCTTC. The variable domain in full, completed from reference TRBV7-3 and TRBJ1-2, reads GAGVSQTPSNKVTEKGKYVELRCDPISGHTALYWYRQSLGQGPEFLIYFQGTGAADDSGLPNDRFFAVRPEGSVSTLKIQRTERGDSAVYLCASSFDRVNGYTFGSGTRLTVV.

This clone was detected once. The chain has TRBV6-5 and TRBJ2-7; D is possibly TRBD2 (6 bases). Germline CDR1 and CDR2: MNHEY and SVGAGI. The CDR3 loop spans 13 amino acids. Trimming took off 6 bases at V and 3 bases at J, with 12 bases between the two ends. CDR3 nucleotide sequence: TGTGCCAGCAGGCCTGGGAGGCTCTACGAGCAGTACTTC. This codes for CASRPGRLYEQYF.

The chain carries TRBV10-2 and TRBJ1-2; 10 bases map to TRBD1. The V gene's germline CDR1 is WSHSY and CDR2 SAAADI. This CDR3 contains 14 residues. The J segment lost 5 bases and the V segment lost 6 bases, leaving 6 bases of the junction unmatched. CDR3 DNA: TGCGCCAGCAGGGACCGGGACAGGGGATATGGCTACACCTTC. Protein sequence: CASRDRDRGYGYTF.

J is TRBJ1-4 and V is TRBV6-5, with D maybe TRBD1 (5 bases). CDR3 length: 15 residues. The germline V gene encodes CDR1 MNHEY and CDR2 SVGAGI. The germline V and J ends were trimmed by 5 bases and 0 bases, with 10 bases remaining between them. The CDR3 bases are TGTGCCAGCAGTATCCAGGGTGCAACTAATGAAAAACTGTTTTTT. Its translation is CASSIQGATNEKLFF.

The gene calls are TRBV30 and TRBJ2-6, with 9 bases matching TRBD1. V was clipped by 5 bases and J by 0 bases; unmatched bases: 14. Germline assignment: CDR1 GTSNPN and CDR2 SVGIG (reference sequence). This CDR3 region has 19 residues. The CDR3 sequence: CAWSPGQGLGGSGANVLTF. CDR3 nucleotides: TGTGCCTGGTCCCCAGGACAGGGGCTTGGCGGCTCTGGGGCCAACGTCCTGACTTTC.

The chain carries TRBV28 and TRBJ1-6; 12 positions agree with TRBD1. The CDR3 is 15 amino acids. Losses at the gene ends were 5 bases for V and 7 bases for J; bases not matched to a gene: 3. Germline CDR1 is MDHEN and CDR2 is SYDVKM. The CDR3 nucleotides read TGTGCCAGCAGTCCGGGACAGGGGGCGAATTCACCCCTCCACTTT. Residues: CASSPGQGANSPLHF.

The chain joins TRBV7-2 to TRBJ2-7; 7 bases are a match to TRBD2. The CDR3 loop spans 14 amino acids. J was trimmed by 6 bases and V by 5 bases; bases with no gene match: 10. Per the germline V gene, CDR1 is SGHTA and CDR2 is FQGNSA. The CDR3 sequence is CASSPNRLAGEQYF. The CDR3 DNA reads as TGTGCCAGCAGCCCCAATCGACTAGCCGGCGAGCAGTACTTC.

The chain is built from TRBV13 and TRBJ2-3, with 8 positions matching TRBD1. Germline V gene lookup returns CDR1 PRHDT and CDR2 FYEKMQ (reference sequence). The CDR3 has 16 residues. V dropped 4 bases and J dropped 2; count of bases not matched to a gene: 8. In DNA, the CDR3 is TGTGCCAGCAGCTCCGTACCGGGACAGGACACAGATACGCAGTATTTT. Its protein product is CASSSVPGQDTDTQYF.

The sample holds a few counts of this clone. The rearrangement links TRBV7-9 to TRBJ1-3; tentative D call: TRBD1 (6 bases). CDR3 length: 16 residues. Germline lookup yields CDR1 SEHNR and CDR2 FQNEAQ (reference sequence). V lost 5 bases and J 0 bases, leaving 14 bases between the germline ends. The CDR3 DNA is TGTGCCAGCAGCCCGGACAGACTTCTCTCTGGAAACACCATATATTTT. Protein sequence: CASSPDRLLSGNTIYF.

The chain is built from TRBV7-9 and TRBJ1-6; D is unclear. This CDR3 contains 14 residues. Germline V gene sequence: CDR1 SEHNR, CDR2 FQNEAQ (reference sequence). Between the trimmed V and J ends, which lost 3 bases and 7 bases, there was a span of 10 bases. CDR3 residues: CASSLTPENSPLHF. CDR3 DNA: TGTGCCAGCAGCTTGACGCCGGAGAATTCACCCCTCCACTTT. Variable domain in full (rest from reference TRBV7-9 and TRBJ1-6): DTGVSQNPRHKITKRGQNVTFRCDPISEHNRLYWYRQTLGQGPEFLTYFQNEAQLEKSRLLSDRFSAERPKGSFSTLEIQRTEQGDSAMYLCASSLTPENSPLHFGNGTRLTVT.

The genes are TRBV4-1 and TRBJ2-7, with 10 positions matching TRBD2. Germline CDR1 MGHRA, CDR2 YSYEKL. The V gene end was trimmed by 3 bases and the J gene end by 4 bases; junction bases not matched to a gene: 12. This CDR3 contains 17 residues. DNA for the CDR3: TGCGCCAGCAGCCAGACCCCGGGTAGCGGGGGGCAGTACGAGCAGTACTTC. Amino acids: CASSQTPGSGGQYEQYF.

V gene TRBV7-6 combines with J gene TRBJ2-3; possible D gene TRBD1, 8 bases. The CDR3 runs 15 residues. The germline V and J ends were trimmed by 2 bases and 2 bases, with 11 bases remaining between them. CDR1 and CDR2 from the germline V gene are SGHVS and FNYEAQ. DNA for the CDR3: TGTGCCAGCAGCTTAACAGGGGGGGCCACAGATACGCAGTATTTT. Its translation: CASSLTGGATDTQYF.